Given below is one T cell receptor (beta chain) in context. This CDR3 comprises 10 residues. Between the trimmed V and J ends, which lost 6 bases and 6 bases, there was a span of 7 bases. Per the germline V gene, CDR1 is DFQATT and CDR2 is SNEGSKA (reference sequence). This sample stems from a study of T cell changes during pregnancy in multiple sclerosis. The protocol was immunoSEQ multiplex PCR, while the TCRdb copy is restricted to in-frame clones and leaves out a portion. The sample has 100,000 or so clones, 94% seen once. The rearrangement uses TRBV20-1 and TRBJ2-3; D gene ambiguous. The TCR sequence derives from a female donor in good health, enrolled as a control in a pregnancy study. The sequencing used peripheral blood, collected after pregnancy. DNA of the CDR3: TGCAGTGCCCCCAGGGATACGCAGTATTTT. It specifies CSAPRDTQYF.